The clone carrying this T cell receptor (beta chain) was detected once. This sample was included in a study of long-term antiretroviral therapy in people with HIV. V lost 4 bases, J lost 2 bases, and 11 bases lay in between. CDR1 and CDR2 from the germline V gene are MNHNS and SASEGT. The CDR3 covers 15 residues. At survey level, the immunoSEQ assay was run in its v3.0 version. Profiling relied on immunoSEQ multiplex PCR, and the TCRdb table lists in-frame clones only, not all of them. The sample lists over 15,000 clones, roughly 73% occurring once. The receptor comes from a man under 40 with HIV. J is TRBJ2-2 and V is TRBV6-1; D gene unclear. Sequencing was performed on unsorted PBMCs, taken less than 2.2 years before starting antiretroviral therapy. The CDR3 spells CASSVVAANTGELFF. CDR3 nucleotide sequence: TGTGCCAGCAGTGTGGTGGCAGCCAACACCGGGGAGCTGTTTTTT.